This T cell receptor (beta chain) was sequenced in a study of T cells in localized non-small cell lung cancer. Assay: immunoSEQ multiplex PCR; the TCRdb copy retains only in-frame clones and omits some. Counted here are approximately 63,000 clones, 80% to 90% occurring once; the ten biggest clones make up about 20%. Germline V lookup: CDR1 SGHDN, CDR2 FVKESK. The CDR3 covers 17 residues. With 4 bases removed from V and 8 bases from J, the gap between germline ends came to 26 bases. The TCR was taken from a man aged 40 to 75 with stage I squamous cell lung carcinoma. The J gene is TRBJ1-2, the V gene TRBV14; a possible D gene is TRBD1 (5 bases). The sample consisted of peripheral blood, taken before any cancer treatment. The CDR3 loop reads CASSRQRFKAGEGGYTF. As DNA, the CDR3 is TGTGCCAGCAGCCGACAGAGATTTAAAGCGGGTGAGGGCGGCTACACCTTC.